Reported below is one T cell receptor (beta chain). The data were taken from a study of blood T cell repertoires in COVID-19. The V gene's germline CDR1 is MNHEY and CDR2 SVGAGI. V shed 0 bases, J shed 3 bases, and the junction held 4 bases outside the gene matches. The CDR3 has 15 amino acids. Repertoires were generated with immunoSEQ multiplex PCR, while TCRdb's copy carries only in-frame clones and drops some. The sample comprises roughly 280,000 clones, about 86% of which are singletons, and less than 4.5% rests with the top ten. The V call is TRBV6-5, the J call TRBJ1-2, with 7 bases identical to TRBD1. This clonotype was obtained from a man aged 18 to 35 with active or convalescent COVID-19. The sample was peripheral blood. CDR3 protein: CASSYSRQGDYGYTF. DNA for the CDR3: TGTGCCAGCAGTTACTCGAGGCAGGGGGACTATGGCTACACCTTC.